This TCR beta chain was recovered during a study of HIV-infected patients and healthy controls. Whole blood was used without fractionation, so all unsorted peripheral T cells were included. This clonotype was detected many times. Approximately 510 ng RNA was reverse transcribed with alpha and beta constant-region primers. Each of the alpha and beta chains got its own library through chain-specific third strand synthesis with indices. In TCRdb, the 5' RACE reads were re-called with MiXCR into one record per CDR3 protein. Here the sample spans approximately 9,300 distinct CDR3 sequences, roughly 10% being singletons. Trimming stripped 0 bases from V and 10 bases from J, with 10 bases between. The CDR3 has 14 residues.

The receptor's source is an adult with HIV infection. V usage is TRBV12-3 or TRBV12-4 and J usage is TRBJ1-6; D perhaps matches TRBD1 (5 bases). The specimen comprised blood, sampled before antiretroviral therapy. The CDR3 reads CASSLAQGASPLHF. In nucleotides, the CDR3 is TGTGCCAGCAGTTTAGCGCAGGGAGCCTCACCCCTCCACTTT.